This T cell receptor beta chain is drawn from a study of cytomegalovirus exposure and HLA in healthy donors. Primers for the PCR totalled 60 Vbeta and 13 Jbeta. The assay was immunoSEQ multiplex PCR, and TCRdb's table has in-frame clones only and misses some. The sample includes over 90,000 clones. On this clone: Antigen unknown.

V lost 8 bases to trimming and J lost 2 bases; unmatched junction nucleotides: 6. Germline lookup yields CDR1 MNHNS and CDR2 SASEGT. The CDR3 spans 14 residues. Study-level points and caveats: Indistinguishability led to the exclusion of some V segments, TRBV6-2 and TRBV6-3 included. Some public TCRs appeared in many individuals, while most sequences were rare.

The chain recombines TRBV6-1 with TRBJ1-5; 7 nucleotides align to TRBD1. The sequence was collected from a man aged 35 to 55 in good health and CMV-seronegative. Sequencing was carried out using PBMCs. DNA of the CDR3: TGTGCCAGCGGAAATACAGGGGGCAATCAGCCCCAGCATTTT. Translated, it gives CASGNTGGNQPQHF.